The next 27 T cell receptor beta chains were all read from a single sample in a study of beta chain features in type 1 diabetes (dated by TCRdb to the late 2010s). Findings and caveats that apply to the study as a whole: Type 1 diabetes patients showed a moderate but significant shortening of TCRB CDR3 length in all four CD4+ subsets.

Libraries were constructed by the immunoSEQ multiplex PCR assay. The entire amount of isolated RNA was reverse transcribed using the High Capacity cDNA Reverse Transcription Kit, so the sequenced TCRB transcripts were expressed ones. The immuneACCESS repertoire file appears here via TCRdb, limited to in-frame rearrangements. These files lack a portion of the clones; in checked studies, under half of the deficit traces to unresolved V genes, and the cause of the others is not known. The sample has 200,000 to 250,000 clones on record, roughly 14% of them singletons. Of the sample, approximately 0.02% falls within the top ten clones. No antigens are known for them. The source material was naive CD4+ T cells from blood. In light of the paper, this sample's cell subset or site label describes: true naive CD4+ T cells. The receptors shown here come from a man aged 30 to 39 with type 1 diabetes.

This chain uses TRBV19 with TRBJ2-7, with 7 bases that match TRBD2. Germline CDR1 LNHDA, CDR2 SQIVND (reference sequence). V was clipped by 3 bases and J by 5 bases; unmatched bases: 7. This CDR3 contains 14 residues. The CDR3: CASSIRLAANEQYF. The CDR3 coding sequence is TGTGCCAGTAGTATCAGGCTAGCGGCAAACGAGCAGTACTTC.

The chain recombines TRBV7-9 with TRBJ2-1; TRBD2 matches 8 bases. Germline trimming cut 5 bases from V and 12 bases from J; bases unmatched to any gene: 12. The germline gives CDR1 SEHNR, CDR2 FQNEAQ (reference sequence). CDR3 length: 14 amino acids. This CDR3 reads CASSPGGIAGLQFF. CDR3 coding DNA: TGTGCCAGCAGCCCCGGGGGGATAGCGGGACTGCAGTTCTTC.

This clone was counted between two and nine times. This chain connects TRBV19 to TRBJ1-4, with 7 bases matching TRBD1. Per germline, CDR1 LNHDA and CDR2 SQIVND (reference sequence). The V and J ends lost 6 bases and 6 bases, in that order; junction bases with no gene match: 7. This CDR3 spans 14 amino acids. The CDR3 protein is CASRFWDRDEKLFF. The CDR3 nucleotides are TGTGCCAGTAGGTTTTGGGACAGAGATGAAAAACTGTTTTTT. Complete variable domain (other parts from reference TRBV19 and TRBJ1-4): DGGITQSPKYLFRKEGQNVTLSCEQNLNHDAMYWYRQDPGQGLRLIYYSQIVNDFQKGDIAEGYSVSREKKESFPLTVTSAQKNPTAFYLCASRFWDRDEKLFFGSGTQLSVL.

The rearrangement joins TRBV10-1 to TRBJ1-6; 9 bases line up with TRBD1. Germline CDR1 and CDR2: WNHNN and SYGVQD (reference sequence). The CDR3 totals 14 residues. J lost 7 bases, V lost 6 bases, and 4 bases had no gene match. The CDR3 here is CASSGTGRNSPLHF. DNA of the CDR3: TGCGCCAGCAGCGGGACAGGGCGGAATTCACCCCTCCACTTT.

The sample holds a few counts of this clone. This chain uses TRBV12-5 with TRBJ2-1; D uncertain. Trimming took 5 bases from V and 3 from J, leaving 5 bases between them. This CDR3 has 12 residues. Germline CDR1 LGHNT, CDR2 FRNRAP. The CDR3 nucleotides are TGTGCTAGTGGTCATAGCTACAATGAGCAGTTCTTC. Translating it yields CASGHSYNEQFF.

This chain connects TRBV27 to TRBJ2-7, with D tentatively TRBD1 (5 bases). Trimming took off 5 bases at V and 2 bases at J, with 13 bases between the two ends. Germline loops: CDR1 MNHEY, CDR2 SMNVEV (reference sequence). This CDR3 is built from 14 residues. CDR3 coding DNA: TGTGCCAGCAGTCCATCCTTGGGGCCCTACGAGCAGTACTTC. It specifies CASSPSLGPYEQYF.

This clone appeared a few times. This sequence joins TRBV5-1 and TRBJ2-3, with 7 bases aligning to TRBD1. Germline lookup yields CDR1 SGHRS and CDR2 YFSETQ. After removal of 4 bases from V and 2 bases from J, the junction contained 4 bases not matched to a gene. The CDR3 is 14 residues long. CDR3 in DNA: TGCGCCAGCAGCACGGGACAGTACACAGATACGCAGTATTTT. Its protein is CASSTGQYTDTQYF.

The rearrangement joins TRBV2 to TRBJ2-1; 12 bases fit TRBD2. J was trimmed by 0 bases and V by 7 bases; bases with no gene match: 4. CDR3 length: 16 amino acids. Germline CDR1 and CDR2: SNHLY and FYNNEI. CDR3 sequence: CASTGLAGYSYNEQFF. The CDR3, as DNA: TGTGCCAGCACTGGACTAGCGGGGTACTCCTACAATGAGCAGTTCTTC.

This clone has a handful of counts. This rearrangement joins TRBV9 to TRBJ2-2; maybe TRBD2 (5 bases). This CDR3 has 15 amino acids. V lost 1 base, J lost 2 bases, and 9 bases lay in between. Germline CDR1 reads SGDLS; CDR2 reads YYNGEE. Written as DNA, the CDR3 is TGTGCCAGCAGCGTACGCAGCGGAAACACCGGGGAGCTGTTTTTT. Translating it yields CASSVRSGNTGELFF.

The V and J genes are TRBV6-1 and TRBJ2-6, with a tentative D call TRBD2 (5 bases). The CDR3 spans 16 residues. Per germline, CDR1 MNHNS and CDR2 SASEGT. Trimming took off 3 bases at V and 4 bases at J, with 13 bases between the two ends. CDR3 protein: CASSEAAGTGANVLTF. The CDR3 DNA is TGTGCCAGCAGTGAGGCGGCGGGTACCGGGGCCAACGTCCTGACTTTC.

The chain combines TRBV11-2 with TRBJ2-7; a weak D match, TRBD1 (5 bases). Per the germline V gene, CDR1 is SGHAT and CDR2 is FQNNGV. The CDR3 sequence is 14 residues long. Trimming took 5 bases from V and 3 from J, leaving 14 bases between them. The CDR3 DNA sequence: TGTGCCAGCAGCCAATCACAGGTGAACTACGAGCAGTACTTC. It codes for CASSQSQVNYEQYF.

The rearrangement links TRBV5-4 to TRBJ2-1; 10 bases are shared with TRBD2. Germline V gives CDR1 SGHNT, CDR2 YYREEE (reference sequence). This CDR3 has 15 residues. V shed 2 bases, J shed 9 bases, and the junction held 8 bases outside the gene matches. CDR3 in DNA: TGTGCCAGCAGCTTAGGACTAGCGGCTATGAGTGAGCAGTTCTTC. Translation: CASSLGLAAMSEQFF.

This chain's CDR3 is CASSLGTSHQPQHF. CDR3 coding DNA: TGTGCCAGCAGCCTCGGGACATCTCATCAGCCCCAGCATTTT. The chain employs TRBV7-2 and TRBJ1-5; perhaps TRBD1 as D (6 bases). The germline gives CDR1 SGHTA, CDR2 FQGNSA. This CDR3 has 14 amino acids. The germline V and J ends were trimmed by 5 bases and 5 bases, with 13 bases remaining between them.

This clone has more than one count but fewer than ten. The gene calls are TRBV19 and TRBJ2-5; 10 positions agree with TRBD1. Germline CDR1 reads LNHDA; CDR2 reads SQIVND (reference sequence). V dropped 5 bases and J dropped 2; count of bases not matched to a gene: 2. The CDR3 consists of 14 residues. This CDR3 is CASSDRGQQETQYF. CDR3 DNA: TGTGCCAGTAGTGACAGGGGGCAACAAGAGACCCAGTACTTC.

Only a few counts were recorded for this clone. The genes are TRBV11-3 and TRBJ2-5; the match to TRBD2 covers 11 bases. The CDR3 consists of 16 residues. J was trimmed by 5 bases and V by 5 bases; bases with no gene match: 10. Germline lookup yields CDR1 SGHNT and CDR2 YENEEA. This CDR3 reads CASSRSGGAGFETQYF. For the CDR3, the DNA is TGTGCCAGCAGCCGTAGCGGGGGGGCCGGGTTTGAGACCCAGTACTTC.

This clone was counted only a few times. This chain joins TRBV14 and TRBJ2-1, with no clear D. The ends were cut back, 0 bases at V and 9 bases at J, with 9 bases in the middle. Germline assignment: CDR1 SGHDN and CDR2 FVKESK. The CDR3 runs 13 residues. CDR3 loop: CASSQDIGGEQFF. The CDR3 bases are TGTGCCAGCAGCCAAGATATAGGCGGTGAGCAGTTCTTC.

The chain couples TRBV15 to TRBJ2-1; 8 bases line up with TRBD2. Germline V gene data show CDR1 as LNHNV and CDR2 as YYDKDF (reference sequence). CDR3 length equals 18 residues. Trimming at V came to 0 bases and at J to 10 bases, leaving 17 bases not matched to a gene. For the CDR3, the DNA is TGTGCCACCAGCAGAGATTGGGCCGGGACTAGAAGTTCTTGGGAGCAGTTCTTC. It translates to CATSRDWAGTRSSWEQFF.

This chain links TRBV7-9 with TRBJ1-3; perhaps TRBD1 as D (5 bases). The germline V gene has CDR1 SEHNR and CDR2 FQNEAQ (reference sequence). V gave up 0 bases and J gave up 0 bases, with 9 bases separating them. The CDR3 totals 16 residues. CDR3 sequence reads: CASSLAGGGSGNTIYF. The CDR3 DNA is TGTGCCAGCAGCTTAGCGGGCGGGGGCTCTGGAAACACCATATATTTT. The variable domain in full, with the rest retrieved from reference TRBV7-9 and TRBJ1-3, is DTGVSQNPRHKITKRGQNVTFRCDPISEHNRLYWYRQTLGQGPEFLTYFQNEAQLEKSRLLSDRFSAERPKGSFSTLEIQRTEQGDSAMYLCASSLAGGGSGNTIYFGEGSWLTVV.

This clone was detected only a few times. The rearrangement uses TRBV18 and TRBJ2-7, with TRBD2 identical over 10 bases. The V gene's germline CDR1 is KGHSH and CDR2 LQKENI. The CDR3 contains 15 residues. The V segment lost 6 bases and the J segment 5 bases; nucleotides outside the gene matches: 10. Here the CDR3 reads CASSLLAGGDDEQYF. In DNA form, the CDR3 reads TGTGCCAGCTCCCTGTTAGCGGGAGGAGACGACGAGCAGTACTTC.

This clone was picked up a small number of times. This chain uses TRBV6-5 with TRBJ2-1; a possible D gene is TRBD2 (7 bases). CDR3 length: 15 amino acids. Germline V gives CDR1 MNHEY, CDR2 SVGAGI. V was cut by 5 bases and J by 6 bases, with 17 bases left in between. In nucleotides, the CDR3 is TGTGCCAGCAGTCTGGGGGCGGGAGTGGGCAATGAGCAGTTCTTC. Its translation: CASSLGAGVGNEQFF.

This clone was seen only a few times. V usage is TRBV6-6 and J usage is TRBJ2-6; D may be TRBD1 (5 bases). CDR1 is MNHNY, CDR2 SVGAGI, per germline (reference sequence). Trimming shortened V by 10 bases and J by 0 bases, and 10 bases separated the two germline ends. This CDR3 has 14 amino acids. CDR3 sequence reads: CATTASSGANVLTF. CDR3 coding DNA: TGTGCCACGACAGCGTCCTCTGGGGCCAACGTCCTGACTTTC.

A few counts support this clone. V gene TRBV13 combines with J gene TRBJ2-5; D is perhaps TRBD1 (5 bases). The CDR3 consists of 15 residues. Trimming stripped 1 base from V and 0 bases from J, with 9 bases between. From germline, CDR1 is PRHDT and CDR2 FYEKMQ (reference sequence). CDR3: CASSLAGAYQETQYF. Here the CDR3 DNA reads TGTGCCAGCAGCTTAGCTGGGGCCTACCAAGAGACCCAGTACTTC.

This clone was picked up a small number of times. The chain carries TRBV6-4 and TRBJ2-7; TRBD1 agrees at 8 bases. With 5 bases clipped from V and 5 bases from J, the junction kept 8 bases outside the gene matches. The CDR3 length is 14 residues. Germline CDR1 and CDR2: MRHNA and SNTAGT. The CDR3 here is CASSTMPGGHEQYF. The CDR3 DNA reads as TGTGCCAGCAGTACGATGCCAGGGGGCCACGAGCAGTACTTC.

In this sample, this clone turned up a few times. The chain has TRBV9 and TRBJ2-5, with D possibly being TRBD1 (7 bases). Germline V CDR1 and CDR2: SGDLS, YYNGEE. Trimming left V 2 bases short and J 5 bases short, with 16 bases between. CDR3 size: 15 residues. The DNA for the CDR3 is TGTGCCAGCAGCGTTGGGGGGACAGACTTGGAGACCCAGTACTTC. Translating gives CASSVGGTDLETQYF.

The chain links TRBV18 to TRBJ2-5; D remains ambiguous. Germline V gene data show CDR1 as KGHSH and CDR2 as LQKENI. The CDR3 loop spans 12 amino acids. The V end was cut by 1 base, the J end by 5 bases, with 5 bases between. The CDR3 nucleotides read TGTGCCAGCTCACCACAGGAGGAGACCCAGTACTTC. Translation gives CASSPQEETQYF. Looking up the rest from reference TRBV18 and TRBJ2-5 gives the full variable domain: NAGVMQNPRHLVRRRGQEARLRCSPMKGHSHVYWYRQLPEEGLKFMVYLQKENIIDESGMPKERFSAEFPKEGPSILRIQQVVRGDSAAYFCASSPQEETQYFGPGTRLLVL.

Only a few counts were recorded for this clone. The chain couples TRBV2 to TRBJ2-2; unclear D gene. The germline V and J ends were trimmed by 3 bases and 6 bases, with 11 bases remaining between them. Germline values: CDR1 SNHLY, CDR2 FYNNEI. The CDR3 spans 14 residues. In DNA, the CDR3 is TGTGCCAGCAGTGAGGCTAGTGGCCCCGGGGAGCTGTTTTTT. Amino acid sequence: CASSEASGPGELFF.

The chain's CDR3 is CASSNGQGAAGTEAFF. The DNA of the CDR3 is TGCGCCAGCAGTAACGGACAGGGGGCGGCGGGGACTGAAGCTTTCTTT. The V and J genes are TRBV5-1 and TRBJ1-1; TRBD1 aligns across 11 bases. CDR3 length: 16 residues. The V gene end was trimmed by 5 bases and the J gene end by 5 bases; junction bases not matched to a gene: 11. Germline lookup yields CDR1 SGHRS and CDR2 YFSETQ. Full variable domain (outside the CDR3, taken from reference TRBV5-1 and TRBJ1-1): KAGVTQTPRYLIKTRGQQVTLSCSPISGHRSVSWYQQTPGQGLQFLFEYFSETQRNKGNFPGRFSGRQFSNSRSEMNVSTLELGDSALYLCASSNGQGAAGTEAFFGQGTRLTVV.